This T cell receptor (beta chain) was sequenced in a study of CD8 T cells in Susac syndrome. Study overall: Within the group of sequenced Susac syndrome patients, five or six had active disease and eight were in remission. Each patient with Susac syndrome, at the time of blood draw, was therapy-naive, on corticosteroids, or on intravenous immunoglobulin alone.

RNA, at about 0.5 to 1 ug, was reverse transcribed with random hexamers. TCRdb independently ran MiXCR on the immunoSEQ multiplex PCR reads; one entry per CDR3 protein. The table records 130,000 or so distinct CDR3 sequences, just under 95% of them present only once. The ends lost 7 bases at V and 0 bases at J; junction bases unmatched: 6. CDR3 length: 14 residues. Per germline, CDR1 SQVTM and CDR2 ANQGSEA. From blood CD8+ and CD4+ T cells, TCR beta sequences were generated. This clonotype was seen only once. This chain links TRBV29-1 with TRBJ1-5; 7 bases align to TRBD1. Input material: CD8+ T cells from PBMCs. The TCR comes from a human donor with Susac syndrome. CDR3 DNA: TGCAGCGCCCTACAGGGGAATAGCAATCAGCCCCAGCATTTT. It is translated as CSALQGNSNQPQHF. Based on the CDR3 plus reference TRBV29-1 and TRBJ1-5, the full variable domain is SAVISQKPSRDICQRGTSLTIQCQVDSQVTMMFWYRQQPGQSLTLIATANQGSEATYESGFVIDKFPISRPNLTFSTLTVSNMSPEDSSIYLCSALQGNSNQPQHFGDGTRLSIL.